These 31 T cell receptor beta chains were sequenced from one sample in a study of blood T cell repertoires in COVID-19. Assay used: immunoSEQ multiplex PCR; TCRdb lists only in-frame clones, some missing. The table has 50,000 to 65,000 clones, 80% to 90% seen once. The specimen was peripheral blood. Receptors were obtained from a man in his forties or fifties with acute or convalescent COVID-19.

The chain employs TRBV6-5 and TRBJ1-4; TRBD1 matches 9 bases. Germline V gene data show CDR1 as MNHEY and CDR2 as SVGAGI. V was pared by 0 bases and J by 12 bases, with 11 bases of the junction left unmatched. The CDR3 runs 16 residues. The CDR3 DNA reads TGTGCCAGCAGTTACTCCAGAGCCGGGACAGGGACGGAACTGTTTTTT. This sequence encodes CASSYSRAGTGTELFF.

V gene TRBV19 combines with J gene TRBJ1-4; D unresolved. This CDR3 is 13 amino acids long. The V and J ends lost 6 bases and 7 bases respectively, with 12 bases between them. Germline assignment: CDR1 LNHDA and CDR2 SQIVND (reference sequence). CDR3 sequence reads: CASRENSLEKLFF. The CDR3 coding sequence is TGTGCCAGTAGAGAGAACAGCCTTGAAAAACTGTTTTTT.

The chain uses TRBV24-1 and TRBJ1-2, with no clear D. Germline CDR1 reads KGHDR; CDR2 reads SFDVKD. Trimming took off 1 base at V and 2 bases at J, with 7 bases between the two ends. This CDR3 has 14 amino acids. CDR3 sequence: CATSDFQKNYGYTF. The CDR3, as DNA: TGTGCCACCAGTGATTTCCAGAAGAACTATGGCTACACCTTC.

V and J are TRBV5-4 and TRBJ1-1; D gene uncertain. CDR3 size: 14 residues. V dropped 0 bases and J dropped 1 base, with 7 bases sitting between them. Germline V gives CDR1 SGHNT, CDR2 YYREEE (reference sequence). The CDR3 bases are TGTGCCAGCAGCTTGGCAGGCTCGAACACTGAAGCTTTCTTT. Translation: CASSLAGSNTEAFF.

The chain has TRBV5-5 and TRBJ1-6; tentatively, D is TRBD1 (5 bases). V was pared by 0 bases and J by 10 bases, with 17 bases between. This CDR3 is built from 16 residues. The germline gives CDR1 SGHKS, CDR2 YYEKEE (reference sequence). The CDR3 protein is CASSLEGASLGSPLHF. The CDR3 DNA reads as TGTGCCAGCAGCTTGGAAGGGGCATCCCTGGGGTCACCCCTCCACTTT.

V gene TRBV7-3 combines with J gene TRBJ2-1, with TRBD2 matching 8 bases. This CDR3 is built from 14 residues. Germline trimming cut 4 bases from V and 4 bases from J; bases unmatched to any gene: 3. Germline values: CDR1 SGHTA, CDR2 FQGTGA. In DNA, the CDR3 is TGTGCCAGCAGCTCGGGGGGGCCTTACAATGAGCAGTTCTTC. This gives the protein CASSSGGPYNEQFF.

The CDR3 here is CASRPLTRGSNQPQHF. The CDR3 DNA follows: TGTGCCAGCAGACCCTTGACCCGGGGTTCCAATCAGCCCCAGCATTTT. This chain uses TRBV2 with TRBJ1-5; D gene unclear. The V gene lost 6 bases and the J gene lost 3 bases, with 18 bases spanning the gap. The CDR3 is 16 amino acids. CDR1 and CDR2 (germline): SNHLY, FYNNEI.

The rearrangement uses TRBV6-5 and TRBJ1-2; a possible D gene is TRBD1 (6 bases). The V end was cut by 2 bases, the J end by 5 bases, with 15 bases between. The CDR3 length is 15 residues. Germline V lookup: CDR1 MNHEY, CDR2 SVGAGI. This CDR3 is CASSYGGASLYGYTF. As DNA, the CDR3 is TGTGCCAGCAGTTACGGGGGGGCCTCACTATATGGCTACACCTTC.

The CDR3 nucleotides are TGCGCCAGCAGTGTGGGCGTGAACACTGAAGCTTTCTTT. Residues: CASSVGVNTEAFF. This rearrangement joins TRBV10-1 to TRBJ1-1; D unresolved. The germline V gene has CDR1 WNHNN and CDR2 SYGVQD (reference sequence). The length of the CDR3 is 13 residues. Trimming cost V 4 bases and J 0 bases, with 6 bases left between them.

Here the CDR3 DNA reads TGTGCCAGCAGCTTATACGGGAGGGACAATCAGCCCCAGCATTTT. Residues: CASSLYGRDNQPQHF. The chain recombines TRBV7-2 with TRBJ1-5; D remains ambiguous. CDR1 and CDR2 from the germline V gene are SGHTA and FQGNSA. The ends were cut back, 2 bases at V and 3 bases at J, with 11 bases in the middle. This CDR3 has 15 amino acids.

The gene calls are TRBV18 and TRBJ1-3; D remains unclear. Germline V CDR1 and CDR2: KGHSH, LQKENI. The V end lost 6 bases, the J end lost 2 bases, and 8 bases lay between the germline ends. CDR3 length: 13 amino acids. CDR3 nucleotide sequence: TGTGCCAGCTCCCCTTCTACTGGAAACACCATATATTTT. As protein: CASSPSTGNTIYF.

The chain links TRBV4-1 to TRBJ1-6; a possible D gene is TRBD1 (5 bases). This CDR3 is 14 amino acids long. Trimming left V 1 base short and J 7 bases short, with 8 bases between. The germline V gene encodes CDR1 MGHRA and CDR2 YSYEKL. In DNA, the CDR3 is TGCGCCAGCAGCCAAGGCGGGGACAATTCACCCCTCCACTTT. Residues: CASSQGGDNSPLHF.

CDR3: CASSPGTARTDTQYF. The CDR3 nucleotides read TGTGCCAGCAGCCCAGGTACAGCCCGCACAGATACGCAGTATTTT. The gene calls are TRBV7-8 and TRBJ2-3; D gene unclear. V lost 5 bases and J lost 1, with 13 bases in between. Germline CDR1 SGHVS, CDR2 FQNEAQ. There are 15 residues in the CDR3.

The gene calls are TRBV19 and TRBJ1-1, with D possibly TRBD1 on 5 matching bases. CDR1 LNHDA and CDR2 SQIVND come from the germline V gene (reference sequence). CDR3 length equals 13 residues. V lost 6 bases and J lost 1, with 9 bases in between. The CDR3 spells CASSRQSNTEAFF. The CDR3 DNA sequence: TGTGCCAGTAGCAGACAGTCGAACACTGAAGCTTTCTTT.

This clone was found a few times. The rearrangement joins TRBV28 to TRBJ1-2; D might be TRBD1 (6 bases). Germline CDR1 is MDHEN and CDR2 is SYDVKM. V lost 10 bases to trimming and J lost 3 bases, with 21 bases between them. The CDR3 is 15 residues long. As DNA, the CDR3 is TGTGCCACTTCCCTGGGGGGGGGCGCCGACTATGGCTACACCTTC. Translation gives CATSLGGGADYGYTF.

V usage is TRBV18 and J usage is TRBJ1-4; 9 bases are shared with TRBD1. From germline, CDR1 is KGHSH and CDR2 LQKENI. The CDR3 spans 13 residues. V lost 4 bases to trimming and J lost 6 bases; unmatched junction nucleotides: 0. This CDR3 is CASSRTGDEKLFF. The CDR3 nucleotides read TGTGCCAGCTCACGGACAGGGGATGAAAAACTGTTTTTT.

The V and J genes are TRBV11-3 and TRBJ2-3, with 8 bases matching TRBD2. After removal of 4 bases from V and 0 bases from J, the junction contained 9 bases not matched to a gene. The length of the CDR3 is 17 residues. The V gene's germline CDR1 is SGHNT and CDR2 YENEEA. CDR3 coding DNA: TGTGCCAGCAGCTCCTTACTTACTAGCGGTAGCACAGATACGCAGTATTTT. Translating gives CASSSLLTSGSTDTQYF.

The genes are TRBV5-6 and TRBJ2-3, with no clear D. V lost 3 bases and J 6 bases, leaving 5 bases between the germline ends. Germline values: CDR1 SGHDT, CDR2 YYEEEE. The CDR3 length is 11 residues. CDR3 bases: TGTGCCAGCAGCTCCGGTGATACGCAGTATTTT. Amino acids: CASSSGDTQYF.

The chain joins TRBV11-3 to TRBJ2-3; TRBD2 matches 7 bases. Unmatched junction bases numbered 7, after V lost 1 base and J lost 0 bases. The CDR3 consists of 17 residues. The germline V gene encodes CDR1 SGHNT and CDR2 YENEEA. Here the CDR3 DNA reads TGTGCCAGCAGCTTAGCAATAGCGGGTGATAGCACAGATACGCAGTATTTT. Its protein is CASSLAIAGDSTDTQYF.

V and J are TRBV30 and TRBJ1-1; D remains ambiguous. This CDR3 contains 14 residues. The V end lost 4 bases, the J end lost 4 bases, and 16 bases lay between the germline ends. The germline V gene encodes CDR1 GTSNPN and CDR2 SVGIG (reference sequence). As DNA, the CDR3 is TGTGCCTGGACCGAAACCGTCTCCGGCACTGAAGCTTTCTTT. Translated, it gives CAWTETVSGTEAFF.

The chain has TRBV6-5 and TRBJ1-5; perhaps TRBD1 as D (6 bases). Germline V gene lookup returns CDR1 MNHEY and CDR2 SVGAGI. CDR3 length equals 14 residues. With 7 bases removed from V and 0 bases from J, the gap between germline ends came to 10 bases. The CDR3 coding sequence is TGTGCCAGCACCCCGGACAGTAGCAATCAGCCCCAGCATTTT. Its protein product is CASTPDSSNQPQHF.

This chain links TRBV5-4 with TRBJ1-1, with D unclear. Germline V lookup: CDR1 SGHNT, CDR2 YYREEE (reference sequence). The CDR3 loop spans 13 amino acids. V was clipped by 4 bases and J by 3 bases, with 10 bases between them. In DNA form, the CDR3 reads TGTGCCAGCAGCCACCCGGGGTACACTGAAGCTTTCTTT. Translating it yields CASSHPGYTEAFF.

This CDR3 is CASSLYLVSYGYTF. For the CDR3, the DNA is TGTGCCAGCAGTTTATATCTCGTCAGCTATGGCTACACCTTC. The chain is built from TRBV28 and TRBJ1-2, with no clear D. Looked up from germline, CDR1 is MDHEN and CDR2 is SYDVKM. The CDR3 runs 14 residues. Trimming cost V 1 base and J 4 bases, with 10 bases left between them.

The chain has TRBV6-5 and TRBJ2-3; unclear D gene. Trimming pared 1 base from V and 0 bases from J, leaving 5 bases between. The CDR3 length is 14 residues. Germline CDR1 reads MNHEY; CDR2 reads SVGAGI. The CDR3 region is CASSYYGSTDTQYF. In DNA form, the CDR3 reads TGTGCCAGCAGTTACTATGGCAGCACAGATACGCAGTATTTT.

The chain has TRBV10-2 and TRBJ1-2, with 7 nucleotides matching TRBD1. The CDR3 is 13 amino acids. V gave up 2 bases and J gave up 5 bases; unmatched junction bases: 2. The germline V gene encodes CDR1 WSHSY and CDR2 SAAADI. CDR3 sequence: CASSEPRGYGYTF. CDR3 nucleotide sequence: TGCGCCAGCAGTGAGCCCAGGGGGTATGGCTACACCTTC.

This clone showed up just a few times. The gene calls are TRBV7-2 and TRBJ1-4; D is ambiguous. This CDR3 contains 14 residues. Germline V lookup: CDR1 SGHTA, CDR2 FQGNSA. V gave up 1 base and J gave up 4 bases, with 7 bases separating them. The CDR3, as DNA: TGTGCCAGCAGCTTAGGAGGGATTAATGAAAAACTGTTTTTT. It is translated as CASSLGGINEKLFF.

This clone was detected a few times. This chain joins TRBV5-1 and TRBJ1-6; possibly TRBD1 for D (6 bases). Trimming shortened V by 4 bases and J by 3 bases, and 14 bases separated the two germline ends. CDR1 and CDR2 from the germline V gene are SGHRS and YFSETQ. The CDR3 length is 16 residues. Here the CDR3 DNA reads TGCGCCAGCAGCCTGGGGGCAGGGAACTATAATTCACCCCTCCACTTT. This sequence encodes CASSLGAGNYNSPLHF.

The chain has TRBV7-3 and TRBJ2-1; 12 bases are a match to TRBD2. CDR3 length: 15 amino acids. Germline V gene lookup returns CDR1 SGHTA and CDR2 FQGTGA. V shed 1 base and J 5 bases; nucleotides not matched to a gene: 0. This CDR3 is CASSLRTSGDNEQFF. In DNA, the CDR3 is TGTGCCAGCAGCTTAAGGACTAGCGGGGACAATGAGCAGTTCTTC.

This rearrangement joins TRBV30 to TRBJ1-2; possibly TRBD1 for D (6 bases). CDR1 is GTSNPN, CDR2 SVGIG, per germline (reference sequence). The ends were cut back, 4 bases at V and 7 bases at J, with 22 bases in the middle. The CDR3 runs to 15 residues. CDR3 in DNA: TGTGCCTGGAAGGTCGGGGGGGCGTCCGCCGGTGGCTACACCTTC. Amino acid sequence: CAWKVGGASAGGYTF. Complete variable domain (other parts from reference TRBV30 and TRBJ1-2): SQTIHQWPATLVQPVGSPLSLECTVEGTSNPNLYWYRQAAGRGLQLLFYSVGIGQISSEVPQNLSASRPQDRQFILSSKKLLLSDSGFYLCAWKVGGASAGGYTFGSGTRLTVV.

The gene calls are TRBV11-3 and TRBJ1-6, with 8 bases fitting TRBD1. Unmatched junction bases numbered 5, after V lost 4 bases and J lost 0 bases. Germline V CDR1 and CDR2: SGHNT, YENEEA. The length of the CDR3 is 17 residues. CDR3 sequence (DNA): TGTGCCAGCAGCTCGCAGGGGGCAAGCTCCTATAATTCACCCCTCCACTTT. Its translation is CASSSQGASSYNSPLHF.

The chain uses TRBV4-1 and TRBJ1-2, with TRBD1 matching 7 bases. In germline, CDR1 is MGHRA, CDR2 YSYEKL. Trimming cost V 1 base and J 5 bases; bases outside gene matches: 7. The CDR3 loop spans 15 amino acids. The CDR3 sequence: CASSQVLGTAYGYTF. DNA of the CDR3: TGCGCCAGCAGCCAAGTCCTAGGGACAGCGTATGGCTACACCTTC.